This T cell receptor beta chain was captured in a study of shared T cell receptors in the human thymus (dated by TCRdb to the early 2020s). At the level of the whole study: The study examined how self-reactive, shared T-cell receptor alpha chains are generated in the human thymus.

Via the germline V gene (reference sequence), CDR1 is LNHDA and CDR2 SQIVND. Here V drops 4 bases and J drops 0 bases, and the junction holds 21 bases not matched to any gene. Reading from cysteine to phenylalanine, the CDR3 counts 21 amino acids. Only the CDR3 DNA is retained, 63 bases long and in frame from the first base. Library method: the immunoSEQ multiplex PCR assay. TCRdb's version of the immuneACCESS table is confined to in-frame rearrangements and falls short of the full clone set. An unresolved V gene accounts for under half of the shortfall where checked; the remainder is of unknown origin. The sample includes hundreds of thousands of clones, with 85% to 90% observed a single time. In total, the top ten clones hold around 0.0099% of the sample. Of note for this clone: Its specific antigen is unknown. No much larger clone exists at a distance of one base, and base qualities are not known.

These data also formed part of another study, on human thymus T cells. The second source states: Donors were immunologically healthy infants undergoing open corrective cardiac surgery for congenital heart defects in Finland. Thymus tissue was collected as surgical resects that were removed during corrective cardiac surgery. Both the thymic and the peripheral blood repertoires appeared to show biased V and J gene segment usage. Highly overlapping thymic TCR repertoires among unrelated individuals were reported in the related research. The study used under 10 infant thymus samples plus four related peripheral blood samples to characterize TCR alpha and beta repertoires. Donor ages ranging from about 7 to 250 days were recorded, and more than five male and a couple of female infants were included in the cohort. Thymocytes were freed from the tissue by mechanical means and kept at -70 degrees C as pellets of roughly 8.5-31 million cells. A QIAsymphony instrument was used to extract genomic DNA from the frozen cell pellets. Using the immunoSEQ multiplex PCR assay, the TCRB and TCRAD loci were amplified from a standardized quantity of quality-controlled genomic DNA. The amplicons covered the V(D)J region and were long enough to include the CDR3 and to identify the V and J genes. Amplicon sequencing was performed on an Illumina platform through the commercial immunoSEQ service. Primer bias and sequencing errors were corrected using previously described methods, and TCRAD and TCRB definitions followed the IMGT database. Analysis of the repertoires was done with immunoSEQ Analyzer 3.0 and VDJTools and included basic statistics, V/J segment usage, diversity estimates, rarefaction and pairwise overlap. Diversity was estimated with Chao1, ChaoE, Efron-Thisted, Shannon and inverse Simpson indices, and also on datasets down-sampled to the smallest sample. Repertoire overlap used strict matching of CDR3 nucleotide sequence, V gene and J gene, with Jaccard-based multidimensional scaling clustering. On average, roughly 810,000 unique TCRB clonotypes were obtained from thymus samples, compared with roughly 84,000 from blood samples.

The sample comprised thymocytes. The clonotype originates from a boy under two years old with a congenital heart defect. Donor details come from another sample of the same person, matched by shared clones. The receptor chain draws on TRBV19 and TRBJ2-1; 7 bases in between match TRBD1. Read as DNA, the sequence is TGTGCCAGTAGTACCTCCCCCCAACACAGGGGAGCGAGGAGCTCCTACAATGAGCAGTTCTTC. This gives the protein CASSTSPQHRGARSSYNEQFF.